The sequence of this T cell receptor (beta chain) was determined in a study of blood T cells in healthy people across ages. This clonotype was picked up one time. Primed by a sample-barcoded 5' primer and a J-beta primer mix, a second PCR proceeded for 7 to 11 cycles. TCRdb reprocessed the 5' RACE reads via MiXCR and lists one record per CDR3 protein. The table shows approximately 800,000 distinct CDR3 sequences, with approximately 67% occurring only once. The CDR3 is 14 residues long. Trimming removed 0 bases at V and 9 bases at J, with 12 bases between. CDR1 is LGHNA, CDR2 YSLEER, per germline. The J gene is TRBJ2-1, the V gene TRBV4-3; D is unclear. The TCR comes from a man aged 25-40 years in good health. Material: blood. The CDR3: CASSQDLAVGEQFF. The CDR3 DNA is TGCGCCAGCAGCCAAGATCTGGCGGTAGGTGAGCAGTTCTTC.